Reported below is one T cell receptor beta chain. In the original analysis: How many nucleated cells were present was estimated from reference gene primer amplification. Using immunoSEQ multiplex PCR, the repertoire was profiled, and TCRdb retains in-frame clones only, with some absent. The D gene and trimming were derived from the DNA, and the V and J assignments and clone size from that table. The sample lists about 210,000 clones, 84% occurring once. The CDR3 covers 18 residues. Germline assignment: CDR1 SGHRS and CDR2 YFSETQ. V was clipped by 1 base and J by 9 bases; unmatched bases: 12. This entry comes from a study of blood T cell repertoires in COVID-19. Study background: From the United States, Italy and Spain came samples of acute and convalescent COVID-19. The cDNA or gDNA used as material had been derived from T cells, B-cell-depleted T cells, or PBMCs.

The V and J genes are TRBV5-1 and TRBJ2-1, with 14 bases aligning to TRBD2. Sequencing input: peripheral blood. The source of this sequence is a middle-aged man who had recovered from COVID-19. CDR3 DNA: TGCGCCAGCAGCTTGACTGGACTAGCGGGAGGTTGGGCTAGTGAGCAGTTCTTC. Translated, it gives CASSLTGLAGGWASEQFF.